Described below is a single T cell receptor beta chain sequence and its context. Its target is unknown. The sample belongs to a study of a mutant IDH1 vaccine in newly diagnosed glioma. The wider study: In some groups vaccination began 4-6 weeks post-radiotherapy; others received it with temozolomide. Overall study results and limits: Detectable vaccine-induced immune responses arose in about 93% of patients. No link was apparently found between pseudoprogression and changes in top peripheral T cell clonotypes.

Clones were sequenced by immunoSEQ multiplex PCR, and TCRdb holds only the in-frame ones, with some missing. The data hold some 60,000 clones, with roughly 81% observed a single time. CDR3 length: 14 residues. J gave up 4 bases and V 3 bases, and 3 bases lay outside the gene matches. Germline loops: CDR1 SGHVS, CDR2 FQNEAQ. The sample's time point: week 35, safety follow-up. Vaccination comprised doses that each held 300 ug of mutant IDH1 20-mer peptide, plus topical imiquimod. The J gene is TRBJ1-3, the V gene TRBV7-8, with 7 bases aligning to TRBD1. The receptor was isolated from a man in his forties with glioma. Source: PBMCs, taken from a glioma patient whose treatment included an IDH1 peptide vaccine. Written as DNA, the CDR3 is TGTGCCAGCAGCTTCAGGGGGAACGGAAACACCATATATTTT. Protein sequence: CASSFRGNGNTIYF.